This T cell receptor (beta chain) was captured in a study of cytomegalovirus exposure and HLA in healthy donors. Regarding the study as a whole: A list of approximately 150 TCR beta chains associated with cytomegalovirus was given. Diagnosis of cytomegalovirus status made by the classifier reportedly showed high specificity and sensitivity. Per a prior analysis, the majority of TCR beta V segments were productive roughly 90% or roughly 30% of the time. With DRB1 most and HLA-C fewest, TCR association rates differed between HLA loci in a later analysis.

The count of this clone is one. The antigen remains unidentified. Germline trimming cut 7 bases from V and 3 bases from J; bases unmatched to any gene: 11. Germline lookup yields CDR1 SNHLY and CDR2 FYNNEI. This CDR3 contains 17 residues. The PCR contained 60 Vbeta and 13 Jbeta primers. Produced via immunoSEQ multiplex PCR; TCRdb's table is partial and in-frame only. The sample lists around 190,000 clones; around three quarters were seen once. Specimen: PBMCs. The chain uses TRBV2 and TRBJ1-4, with TRBD1 identical over 10 bases. The clonotype comes from a woman aged 18-29 years in good health and CMV-seronegative. The CDR3 DNA follows: TGTGCCAGCATGGGACAGGGGACACTTGCGGCTAATGAAAAACTGTTTTTT. Encoded protein: CASMGQGTLAANEKLFF.